Below, 8 T cell receptor beta chains from the same sample are listed, as sequenced in a study of T cells in Graves' hyperthyroidism and ophthalmopathy. TCR beta CDR3 region amplification was performed from RNA transcripts. First-round RT-PCR of the TCR CDR3 relied on the HTBI primer set. TCRdb fed the multiplex PCR reads into MiXCR, producing one record per CDR3 protein. The sample yields about 580,000 distinct CDR3 sequences, about 43% seen once. The sequenced sample consisted of peripheral blood or thyroid tissue (not recorded which). The receptors here all came from a young woman with Graves' hyperthyroidism.

The chain joins TRBV7-9 to TRBJ1-1, with D hard to call. With 1 base removed from V and 12 bases from J, the gap between germline ends came to 21 bases. Germline assignment: CDR1 SEHNR and CDR2 FQNEAQ (reference sequence). The CDR3 extends over 15 amino acids. CDR3 sequence: CASSLGWENTGETFF. The CDR3 DNA follows: TGTGCCAGCAGCTTAGGCTGGGAGAACACCGGGGAGACTTTCTTT.

This clonotype appeared many times. CDR3 amino acids: CASTQDRTEAFF. DNA for the CDR3: TGTGCCAGCACTCAGGACAGGACCGAAGCTTTCTTT. V usage is TRBV6-6 and J usage is TRBJ1-1; 7 nucleotides line up with TRBD1. CDR3 length: 12 residues. Germline V CDR1 and CDR2: MNHNY, SVGAGI (reference sequence). V shed 7 bases, J shed 8 bases, and the junction held 7 bases outside the gene matches.

This clonotype was seen repeatedly, ten times or more. The chain has TRBV19 and TRBJ2-2; unclear D gene. Germline V gene sequence: CDR1 LNHDA, CDR2 SQIVND (reference sequence). CDR3 length: 15 amino acids. Deletions cut 3 bases from V and 4 bases from J, with 12 bases between. CDR3 loop: CASSIQVQSTGELFF. DNA of the CDR3: TGTGCCAGTAGTATCCAAGTCCAGAGCACCGGGGAGCTGTTTTTT. Using reference TRBV19 and TRBJ2-2 for the parts outside the CDR3, the full variable domain is DGGITQSPKYLFRKEGQNVTLSCEQNLNHDAMYWYRQDPGQGLRLIYYSQIVNDFQKGDIAEGYSVSREKKESFPLTVTSAQKNPTAFYLCASSIQVQSTGELFFGEGSRLTVL.

This clonotype was seen ten or more times. The CDR3: CASSQDLSQGPYEQYF. For the CDR3, the DNA is TGCGCCAGCAGCCAAGATCTGTCACAGGGACCCTACGAGCAGTACTTC. This chain joins TRBV4-1 and TRBJ2-7, with D possibly matching TRBD1 (6 bases). Germline values: CDR1 MGHRA, CDR2 YSYEKL. The CDR3 spans 16 residues. V gave up 0 bases and J gave up 2 bases, with 14 bases separating them.

The chain uses TRBV10-3 and TRBJ1-2; D is ambiguous. Trimming took off 6 bases at V and 7 bases at J, with 15 bases between the two ends. This CDR3 is built from 13 residues. Germline CDR1 and CDR2: ENHRY and SYGVKD. The CDR3 sequence is CAISRSSVGGYTF. In DNA form, the CDR3 reads TGTGCCATCAGCCGAAGCTCAGTGGGTGGCTACACCTTC.

This clonotype has more than one count but fewer than ten. This chain connects TRBV3-1 to TRBJ2-5; D gene ambiguous. Germline V gene lookup returns CDR1 LGHDT and CDR2 YNNKEL (reference sequence). The CDR3 sequence is 14 residues long. V lost 0 bases to trimming and J lost 4 bases, with 9 bases between them. This CDR3 is CASSQETWGETQYF. For the CDR3, the DNA is TGTGCCAGCAGCCAAGAGACGTGGGGAGAGACCCAGTACTTC.

Concerning this clonotype: A much larger clone differs by one base, so this may be a read error. The chain links TRBV3-1 to TRBJ1-5; D is uncertain. CDR3 length equals 13 residues. Germline V CDR1 and CDR2: LGHDT, YNNKEL (reference sequence). Trimming took 0 bases from V and 6 from J, leaving 6 bases between them. The CDR3 DNA reads as TGTGCCAGCAGCCAAGATCAGCGTCAGCCCCAGCATTTT. This encodes CASSQDQRQPQHF.

There are many counts of this clonotype. V gene TRBV12-3 or TRBV12-4 combines with J gene TRBJ2-2; D is possibly TRBD2 (5 bases). The CDR3 covers 15 residues. V shed 5 bases and J shed 0 bases, with 10 bases lying between them. CDR3 region: CASSRYGTNTGELFF. Here the CDR3 DNA reads TGTGCCAGCAGTCGTTACGGGACGAACACCGGGGAGCTGTTTTTT.